This T cell receptor beta chain was observed in a study of post-analysis software for immune sequencing data. Findings and limits, study-wide: Compared with controls, patients had more of 4 or 5 TRBV segments, including TRBV5-6, TRBV5-1 and TRBV20-1.

The table lists this clonotype with many counts. Its antigen is not identified. The TCR beta cDNA libraries contained unique molecular identifiers. TCRdb itself ran the PCR reads through MiXCR, one entry per CDR3 protein. The sample contains fewer than 850,000 distinct CDR3 sequences, 25% to 30% of which appear only once. The germline V gene encodes CDR1 MNHEY and CDR2 SVGAGI. The trim removed 6 bases at V and 4 bases at J, leaving 5 bases unmatched. The CDR3 loop spans 14 amino acids. This chain links TRBV6-5 with TRBJ1-1; 10 bases are shared with TRBD1. The specimen was blood. The origin of this receptor is a girl aged 5-17 years with multiple sclerosis. The CDR3 DNA reads as TGTGCCAGCAGCCGAGGACAGGGGGGCACTGAAGCTTTCTTT. Encoded protein: CASSRGQGGTEAFF.